This TCR beta chain came from a study of OX40 agonist ivuxolimab in advanced cancers. In the study overall: Patients undergoing dose escalation presented with hepatocellular carcinoma, melanoma, renal cell or head and neck cancer. Checkpoint inhibitors had been given previously to about 40% of patients.

TCRdb's copy holds only in-frame clones and misses some; the assay was immunoSEQ multiplex PCR. The sample contains roughly 50,000 clones, 70% to 90% of which appear only once. V lost 2 bases and J lost 1; bases outside the gene matches: 7. This CDR3 spans 17 amino acids. In germline, CDR1 is MNHNS, CDR2 SASEGT. The material was CD4+ or CD8+ T cells sorted from blood, obtained in a trial of the OX40 agonist ivuxolimab. This TCR derives from an adult with an advanced solid tumor such as melanoma, head and neck, liver or kidney cancer. The chain uses TRBV6-1 and TRBJ1-4; 7 nucleotides align to TRBD1. CDR3 residues: CASSELIRGQTNEKLFF. In DNA, the CDR3 is TGTGCCAGCAGTGAACTGATAAGGGGGCAAACTAATGAAAAACTGTTTTTT.